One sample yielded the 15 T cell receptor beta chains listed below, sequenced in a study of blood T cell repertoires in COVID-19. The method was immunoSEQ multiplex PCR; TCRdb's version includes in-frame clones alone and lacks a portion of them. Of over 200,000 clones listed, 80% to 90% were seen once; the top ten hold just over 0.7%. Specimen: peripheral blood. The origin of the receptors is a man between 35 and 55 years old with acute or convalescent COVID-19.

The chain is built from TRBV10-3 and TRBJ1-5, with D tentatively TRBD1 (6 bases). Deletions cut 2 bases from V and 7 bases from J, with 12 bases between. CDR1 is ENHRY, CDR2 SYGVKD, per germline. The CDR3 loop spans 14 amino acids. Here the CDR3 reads CAISEGGAEQPQHF. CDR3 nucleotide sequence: TGTGCCATCAGTGAGGGGGGGGCAGAGCAGCCCCAGCATTTT.

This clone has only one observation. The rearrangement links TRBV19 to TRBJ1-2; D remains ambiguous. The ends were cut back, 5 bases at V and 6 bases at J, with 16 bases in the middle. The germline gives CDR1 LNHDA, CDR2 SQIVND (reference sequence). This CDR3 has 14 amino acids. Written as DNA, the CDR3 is TGTGCCAGTAGTCCCGAACAGTTTGAAAATGGCTACACCTTC. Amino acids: CASSPEQFENGYTF.

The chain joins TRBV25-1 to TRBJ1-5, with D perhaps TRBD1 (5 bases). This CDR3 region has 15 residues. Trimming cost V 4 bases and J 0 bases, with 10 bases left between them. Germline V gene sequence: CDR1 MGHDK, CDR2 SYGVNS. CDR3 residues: CASSGQYYSNQPQHF. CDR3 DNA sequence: TGTGCCAGCAGTGGACAGTACTATAGCAATCAGCCCCAGCATTTT.

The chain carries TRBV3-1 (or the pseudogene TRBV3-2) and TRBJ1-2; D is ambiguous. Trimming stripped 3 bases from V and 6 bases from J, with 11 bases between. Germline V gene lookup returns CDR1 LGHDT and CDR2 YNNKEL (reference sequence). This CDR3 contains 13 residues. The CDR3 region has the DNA TGTGCCAGCAGCCACGACACGGGGAATGGCTACACCTTC. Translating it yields CASSHDTGNGYTF.

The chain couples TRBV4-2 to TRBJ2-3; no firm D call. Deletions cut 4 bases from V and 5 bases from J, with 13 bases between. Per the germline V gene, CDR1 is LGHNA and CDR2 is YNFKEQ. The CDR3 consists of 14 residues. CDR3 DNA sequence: TGTGCCAGCAGCCCCAGTGTTGGTGGAGATACGCAGTATTTT. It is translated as CASSPSVGGDTQYF.

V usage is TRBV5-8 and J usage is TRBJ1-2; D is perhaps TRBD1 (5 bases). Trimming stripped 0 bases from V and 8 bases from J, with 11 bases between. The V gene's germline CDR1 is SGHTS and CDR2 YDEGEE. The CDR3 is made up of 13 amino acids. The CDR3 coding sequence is TGTGCCAGCAGCTTGGTTGGGGGGGAAGGCTACACCTTC. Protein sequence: CASSLVGGEGYTF.

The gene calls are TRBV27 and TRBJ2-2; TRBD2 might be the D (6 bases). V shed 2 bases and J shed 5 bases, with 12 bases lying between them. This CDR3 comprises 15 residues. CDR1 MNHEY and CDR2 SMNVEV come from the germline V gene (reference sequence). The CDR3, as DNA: TGTGCCAGCAGTTTAGTAGCGGAGGGGACCGGGGAGCTGTTTTTT. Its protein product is CASSLVAEGTGELFF.

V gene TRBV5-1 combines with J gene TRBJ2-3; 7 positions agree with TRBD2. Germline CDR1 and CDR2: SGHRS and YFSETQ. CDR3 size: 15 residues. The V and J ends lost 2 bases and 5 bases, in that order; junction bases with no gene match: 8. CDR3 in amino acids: CASSLSLGEGDTQYF. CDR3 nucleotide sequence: TGCGCCAGCAGCTTAAGTTTAGGGGAGGGAGATACGCAGTATTTT.

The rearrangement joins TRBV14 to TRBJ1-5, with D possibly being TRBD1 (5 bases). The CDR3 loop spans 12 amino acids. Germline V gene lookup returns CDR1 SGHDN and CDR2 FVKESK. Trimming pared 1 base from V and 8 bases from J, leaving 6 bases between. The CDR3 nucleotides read TGTGCCAGCAGCCAAGGGGGGGAGCCCCAGCATTTT. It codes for CASSQGGEPQHF. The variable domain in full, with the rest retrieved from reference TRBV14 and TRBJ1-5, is EAGVTQFPSHSVIEKGQTVTLRCDPISGHDNLYWYRRVMGKEIKFLLHFVKESKQDESGMPNNRFLAERTGGTYSTLKVQPAELEDSGVYFCASSQGGEPQHFGDGTRLSIL.

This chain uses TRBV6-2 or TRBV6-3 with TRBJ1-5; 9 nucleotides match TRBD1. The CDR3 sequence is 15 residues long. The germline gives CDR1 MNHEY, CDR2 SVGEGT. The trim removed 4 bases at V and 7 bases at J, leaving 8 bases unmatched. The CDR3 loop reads CASSWGQGIGQPQHF. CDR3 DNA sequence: TGTGCCAGCAGTTGGGGACAGGGAATCGGACAGCCCCAGCATTTT.

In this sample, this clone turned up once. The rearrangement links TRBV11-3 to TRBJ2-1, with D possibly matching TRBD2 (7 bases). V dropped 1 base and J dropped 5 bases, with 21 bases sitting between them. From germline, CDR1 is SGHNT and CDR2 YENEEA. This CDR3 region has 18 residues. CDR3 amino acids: CASSLALMGTKGDNEQFF. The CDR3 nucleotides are TGTGCCAGCAGCTTAGCGTTGATGGGGACTAAGGGGGACAATGAGCAGTTCTTC.

CDR3 DNA sequence: TGTGCCTGGACGAGGGACAGTTTCTCTGGAAACACCATATATTTT. Protein: CAWTRDSFSGNTIYF. The rearrangement links TRBV30 to TRBJ1-3; 7 bases fit TRBD1. CDR1 is GTSNPN and CDR2 is SVGIG in the germline V gene (reference sequence). This CDR3 comprises 15 residues. The J segment lost 0 bases and the V segment lost 4 bases, leaving 6 bases of the junction unmatched.

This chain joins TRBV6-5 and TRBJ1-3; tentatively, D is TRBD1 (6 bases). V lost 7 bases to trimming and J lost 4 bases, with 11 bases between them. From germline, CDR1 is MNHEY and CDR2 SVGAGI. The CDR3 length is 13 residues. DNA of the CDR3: TGTGCCAGCACTGGGACACTAGGAAACACCATATATTTT. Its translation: CASTGTLGNTIYF.

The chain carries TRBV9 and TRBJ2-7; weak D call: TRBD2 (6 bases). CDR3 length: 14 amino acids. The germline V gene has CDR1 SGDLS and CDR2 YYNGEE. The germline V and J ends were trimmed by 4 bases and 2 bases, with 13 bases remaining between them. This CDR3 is CASSPGLSAYEQYF. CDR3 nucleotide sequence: TGTGCCAGCAGCCCGGGACTTAGCGCCTACGAGCAGTACTTC.

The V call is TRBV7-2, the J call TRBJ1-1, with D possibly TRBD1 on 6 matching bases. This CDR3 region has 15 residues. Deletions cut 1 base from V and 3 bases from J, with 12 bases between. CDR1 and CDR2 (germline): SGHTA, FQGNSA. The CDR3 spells CASSLGGGVDTEAFF. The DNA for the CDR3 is TGTGCCAGCAGCTTAGGAGGGGGGGTCGACACTGAAGCTTTCTTT.